The 3 T cell receptor beta chains below come from one sample, sequenced in a study of T cell responses to AZD1222 COVID-19 vaccine. Repertoires were generated with immunoSEQ multiplex PCR, while TCRdb's copy carries only in-frame clones and drops some. Of 100,000 to 150,000 clones in the sample, approximately 92% were seen once. This specimen was peripheral blood, taken 28 days after the second dose of the MenACWY control vaccine. The receptor source for this set is an adult who received the MenACWY meningococcal vaccine as a control.

This sequence joins TRBV4-3 and TRBJ1-1; possibly TRBD1 for D (5 bases). CDR1 LGHNA and CDR2 YSLEER come from the germline V gene. The CDR3 consists of 14 residues. Trimming cost V 0 bases and J 4 bases, with 9 bases left between them. This chain's CDR3 is CASSQDTGGTEAFF. CDR3 sequence (DNA): TGCGCCAGCAGCCAAGATACGGGGGGCACTGAAGCTTTCTTT.

This rearrangement joins TRBV19 to TRBJ1-1; 7 bases agree with TRBD1. Trimming at V came to 0 bases and at J to 5 bases, leaving 12 bases not matched to a gene. CDR1 is LNHDA and CDR2 is SQIVND in the germline V gene (reference sequence). The CDR3 contains 17 residues. Here the CDR3 reads CASSIDPRGRGRTEAFF. CDR3 nucleotides: TGTGCCAGTAGTATAGATCCAAGGGGCAGGGGGAGAACTGAAGCTTTCTTT.

This sequence joins TRBV6-2 or TRBV6-3 and TRBJ2-3; 7 positions match TRBD2. The CDR3 length is 14 residues. Germline V gene sequence: CDR1 MNHEY, CDR2 SVGEGT. The V segment lost 5 bases and the J segment 9 bases; nucleotides outside the gene matches: 11. CDR3: CASSLQRGLETQYF. CDR3 in DNA: TGTGCCAGCAGTCTCCAGCGGGGCCTCGAAACGCAGTATTTT.